This TCR beta chain comes out of a study of identical twins. Study findings and constraints: Among beta out-of-frame sequences, excess sharing between twins appeared weaker. Out-of-frame alpha sequences that twins shared showed excess low generation probability.

This clonotype was counted a single time. Antigen unknown. TCRdb fed the 5' RACE reads into MiXCR, producing one record per CDR3 protein. The repertoire holds 600,000 to 700,000 distinct CDR3 sequences, with around 20% as singletons. The donor group consisted entirely of healthy Caucasians. Trimming took off 4 bases at V and 4 bases at J, with 8 bases between the two ends. Germline CDR1 MNHNS, CDR2 SASEGT. CDR3 size: 13 residues. The sample also formed part of further work on T cells expressing NK-cell markers. That source adds: Obtained from sorted CD3+CD56+NKG2C+, CD3+CD56+NKG2C- and CD3+CD56-NKG2C+ T cells were the TCR beta repertoires.

The source is a woman aged 18-35 years in good health. Sequenced input: PBMCs. The chain has TRBV6-1 and TRBJ2-1; tentatively, D is TRBD2 (6 bases). DNA of the CDR3: TGTGCCAGCAGTGGGCGGGGATACAATGAGCAGTTCTTC. Its protein product is CASSGRGYNEQFF.